A selection of T cell receptor beta chains follows, all from one sample in a study of cytomegalovirus exposure and HLA in healthy donors. Produced via immunoSEQ multiplex PCR; TCRdb's table is partial and in-frame only. Here the sample spans about 120,000 clones, roughly three fifths being singletons. Sequencing was done on a sample of PBMCs. All receptors come from a man in his forties or fifties in good health and CMV-seropositive. Each CDR3 is given with its conserved first and last residue. The D gene is left open where the match is weak. Clone size is stated in some rows and not others, as once, few, many or a class when expanded.

v_gene	d_gene	j_gene	abundance	CDR3aa	CDR3nt
TRBV28	TRBD2	TRBJ2-3	few	CASSDSGSPKDTQYF	TGTGCCAGCAGCGATAGCGGGAGCCCCAAGGATACGCAGTATTTT
TRBV4-2	TRBD2	TRBJ2-3	few	CASSPGLAGDDSTDTQYF	TGTGCCAGCAGTCCCGGACTAGCGGGGGATGATAGCACAGATACGCAGTATTTT
TRBV7-8	NA	TRBJ2-7	NA	CASSSGSTTYEQYF	TGTGCCAGCAGCTCGGGTAGCACCACCTACGAGCAGTACTTC
TRBV5-1	TRBD1	TRBJ2-5	NA	CASSLGRTGEETQYF	TGCGCCAGCAGCTTAGGGAGGACAGGGGAAGAGACCCAGTACTTC
TRBV5-6	NA	TRBJ2-2	NA	CASSFTGSGELFF	TGTGCCAGCAGCTTCACAGGGTCCGGGGAGCTGTTTTTT
TRBV6-6	NA	TRBJ2-2	once	CASSRQANTGELFF	TGTGCCAGCAGTCGACAGGCGAACACCGGGGAGCTGTTTTTT
TRBV30	TRBD1	TRBJ1-5	NA	CAWSTGTGGSNQPQHF	TGTGCCTGGAGTACGGGGACAGGGGGGAGCAATCAGCCCCAGCATTTT
TRBV4-1	TRBD2	TRBJ2-1	NA	CASSQAGGGVFVNEQFF	TGCGCCAGCAGCCAAGCGGGCGGGGGGGTTTTCGTGAATGAGCAGTTCTTC
TRBV7-9	NA	TRBJ1-4	NA	CSSSPQSEKLFF	TGTTCCAGCAGCCCCCAGTCCGAAAAACTGTTTTTT
TRBV7-9	TRBD1	TRBJ2-7	NA	CASSSGPGQRSTYEQYF	TGTGCCAGCAGCTCCGGACCGGGACAGCGCTCTACCTACGAGCAGTACTTC
TRBV9	TRBD2	TRBJ2-7	NA	CASSEGTSGSYEQYF	TGTGCCAGCAGCGAGGGGACTAGCGGGAGCTACGAGCAGTACTTC
TRBV7-3	TRBD2	TRBJ2-3	NA	CASSWGLAGVEDTQYF	TGTGCCAGCAGCTGGGGACTAGCGGGGGTAGAAGATACGCAGTATTTT
TRBV5-1	TRBD1	TRBJ2-3	NA	CASSFLGTGGSDTQYF	TGCGCCAGCAGCTTTCTGGGAACAGGGGGCTCAGATACGCAGTATTTT
TRBV6-4	NA	TRBJ2-7	NA	CASPEPAVSSYEQYF	TGTGCCAGCCCCGAGCCAGCGGTGAGCTCCTACGAGCAGTACTTC
TRBV29-1	TRBD2	TRBJ2-7	NA	CSVHTSGTYEKQYF	TGCAGCGTCCATACTAGCGGTACCTACGAGAAGCAGTACTTC
TRBV19	NA	TRBJ2-7	few	CASSSPRDYEQYF	TGTGCCAGTAGTAGCCCCCGGGACTACGAGCAGTACTTC
TRBV28	TRBD1	TRBJ2-5	NA	CASAPGQGFRETQYF	TGTGCCAGCGCGCCGGGACAGGGGTTTCGGGAGACCCAGTACTTC